This T cell receptor beta chain was sequenced during a study of early T cells in non-severe SARS-CoV-2 infection. At the level of the study: Chains were unpaired, as sequencing was done on bulk RNA from unsorted whole blood.

This clonotype was seen repeatedly, ten times or more. Antigen: not known. Per germline, CDR1 KGHSH and CDR2 LQKENI. The CDR3 consists of 16 residues. The junction had 8 bases not matched to a gene; V was cut back by 6 bases and J by 3 bases. Regarding the study as a whole: Database matching using VDJdb favored anti-spike CD8 responses, with private and CD4 specificities left missing.

TCRdb reanalysed the 5' RACE reads using MiXCR and keeps one entry per CDR3 protein. The sample lists about 46,000 distinct CDR3 sequences, 5% to 5.5% occurring once. This chain joins TRBV18 and TRBJ2-1; 10 nucleotides match TRBD2. The clonotype was recovered from an adult who was a healthcare worker with PCR-confirmed SARS-CoV-2 infection or an uninfected control (not recorded which). The sequenced sample was whole blood, obtained at baseline. DNA of the CDR3: TGTGCCAGCTCCCTCATGGGGACTAGCGACTACAATGAGCAGTTCTTC. This encodes CASSLMGTSDYNEQFF.